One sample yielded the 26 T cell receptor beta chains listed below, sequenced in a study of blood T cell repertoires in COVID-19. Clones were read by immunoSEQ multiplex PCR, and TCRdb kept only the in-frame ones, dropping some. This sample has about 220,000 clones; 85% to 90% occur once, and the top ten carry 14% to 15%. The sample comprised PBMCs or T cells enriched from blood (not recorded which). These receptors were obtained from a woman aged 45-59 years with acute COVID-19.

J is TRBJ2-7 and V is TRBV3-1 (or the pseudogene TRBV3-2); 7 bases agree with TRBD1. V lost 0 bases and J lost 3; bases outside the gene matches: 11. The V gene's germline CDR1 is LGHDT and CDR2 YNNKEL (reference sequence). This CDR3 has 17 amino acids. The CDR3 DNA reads TGTGCCAGCAGCCAAGATTTACGTGGGACAGTTCTCTACGAGCAGTACTTC. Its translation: CASSQDLRGTVLYEQYF.

The CDR3 sequence: CASSLAGVGRGTDTQYF. CDR3 sequence (DNA): TGCGCCAGCAGCTTGGCCGGGGTCGGCAGGGGGACAGATACGCAGTATTTT. V is TRBV5-1 and J is TRBJ2-3, with TRBD1 identical over 7 bases. The V gene's germline CDR1 is SGHRS and CDR2 YFSETQ. V shed 0 bases and J 3 bases; nucleotides not matched to a gene: 10. This CDR3 spans 17 amino acids.

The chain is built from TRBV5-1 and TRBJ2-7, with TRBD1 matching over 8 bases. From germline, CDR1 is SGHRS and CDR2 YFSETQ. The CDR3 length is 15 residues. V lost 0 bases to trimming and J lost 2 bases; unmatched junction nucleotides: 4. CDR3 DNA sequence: TGCGCCAGCAGCTTGGACCGGACAGGGCCCTACGAGCAGTACTTC. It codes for CASSLDRTGPYEQYF.

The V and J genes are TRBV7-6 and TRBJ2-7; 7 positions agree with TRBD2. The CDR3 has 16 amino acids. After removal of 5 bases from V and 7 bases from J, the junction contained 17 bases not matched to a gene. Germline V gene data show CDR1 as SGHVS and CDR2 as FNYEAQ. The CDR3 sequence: CASSPQASQRDYEQYF. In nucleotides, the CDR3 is TGTGCCAGCAGCCCCCAAGCGTCCCAGCGGGACTATGAGCAGTACTTC.

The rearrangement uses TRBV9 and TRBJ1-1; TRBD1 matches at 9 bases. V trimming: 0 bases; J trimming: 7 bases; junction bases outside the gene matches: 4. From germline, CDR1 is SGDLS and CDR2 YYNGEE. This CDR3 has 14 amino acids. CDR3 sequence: CASSVAGTGFEAFF. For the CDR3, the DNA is TGTGCCAGCAGCGTAGCCGGGACAGGGTTTGAAGCTTTCTTT.

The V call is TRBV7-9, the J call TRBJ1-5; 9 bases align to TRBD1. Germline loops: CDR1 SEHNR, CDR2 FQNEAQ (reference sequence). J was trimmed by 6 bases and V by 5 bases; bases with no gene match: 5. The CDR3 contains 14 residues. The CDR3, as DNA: TGTGCCAGCAGCCCCGGGACAGGGATTCAGCCCCAGCATTTT. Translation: CASSPGTGIQPQHF.

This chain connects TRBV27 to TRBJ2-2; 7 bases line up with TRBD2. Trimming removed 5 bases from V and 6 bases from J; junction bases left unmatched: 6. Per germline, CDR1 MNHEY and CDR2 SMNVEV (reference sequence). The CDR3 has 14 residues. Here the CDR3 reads CASSPGTMAGELFF. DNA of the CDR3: TGTGCCAGCAGTCCAGGGACTATGGCCGGGGAGCTGTTTTTT.

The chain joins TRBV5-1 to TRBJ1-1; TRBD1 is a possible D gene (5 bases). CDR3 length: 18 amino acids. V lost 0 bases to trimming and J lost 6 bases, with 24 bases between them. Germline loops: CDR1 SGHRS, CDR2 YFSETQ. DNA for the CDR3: TGCGCCAGCAGCTTGGCCTTTATTATAGGGACGGGAGCCTCTGAAGCTTTCTTT. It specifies CASSLAFIIGTGASEAFF.

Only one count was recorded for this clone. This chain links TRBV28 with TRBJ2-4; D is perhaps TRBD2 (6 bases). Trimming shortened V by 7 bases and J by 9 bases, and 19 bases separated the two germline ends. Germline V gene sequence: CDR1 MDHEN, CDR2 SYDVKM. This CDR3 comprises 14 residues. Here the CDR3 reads CASTSGRPPGIQYF. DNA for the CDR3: TGTGCCAGCACTTCCGGGAGACCCCCTGGCATTCAGTACTTC.

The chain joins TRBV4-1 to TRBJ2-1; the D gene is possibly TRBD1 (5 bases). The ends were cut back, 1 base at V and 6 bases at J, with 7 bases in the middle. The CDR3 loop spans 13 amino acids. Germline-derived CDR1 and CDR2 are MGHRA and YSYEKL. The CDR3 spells CASSQGQGNEQFF. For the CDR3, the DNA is TGCGCCAGCAGCCAAGGCCAGGGCAATGAGCAGTTCTTC.

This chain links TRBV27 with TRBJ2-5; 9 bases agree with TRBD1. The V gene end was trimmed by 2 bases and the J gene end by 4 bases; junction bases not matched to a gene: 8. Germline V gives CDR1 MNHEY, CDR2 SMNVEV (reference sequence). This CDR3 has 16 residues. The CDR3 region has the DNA TGTGCCAGCAGTTTAGTAACAGGGGGCGGGTTAGAGACCCAGTACTTC. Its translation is CASSLVTGGGLETQYF.

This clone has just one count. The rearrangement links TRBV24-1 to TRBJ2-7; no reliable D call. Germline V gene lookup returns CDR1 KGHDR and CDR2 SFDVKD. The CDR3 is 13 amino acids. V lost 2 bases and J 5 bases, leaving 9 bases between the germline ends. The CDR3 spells CATSDYTADEQYF. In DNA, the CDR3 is TGTGCCACCAGTGATTACACAGCCGACGAGCAGTACTTC.

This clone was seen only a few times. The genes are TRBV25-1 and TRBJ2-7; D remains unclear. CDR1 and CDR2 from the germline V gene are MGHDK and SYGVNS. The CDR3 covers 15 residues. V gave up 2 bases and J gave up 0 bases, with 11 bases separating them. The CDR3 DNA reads TGTGCCAGCAGTGAAGCGGCTGAAGTCTCCTACGAGCAGTACTTC. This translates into CASSEAAEVSYEQYF.

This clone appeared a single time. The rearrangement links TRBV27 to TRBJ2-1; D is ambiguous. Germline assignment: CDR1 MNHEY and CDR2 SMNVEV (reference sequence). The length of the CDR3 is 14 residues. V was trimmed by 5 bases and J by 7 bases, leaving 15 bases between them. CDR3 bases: TGTGCCAGCAGTCTTCGTTTAGCCGGGAATGAGCAGTTCTTC. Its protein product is CASSLRLAGNEQFF.

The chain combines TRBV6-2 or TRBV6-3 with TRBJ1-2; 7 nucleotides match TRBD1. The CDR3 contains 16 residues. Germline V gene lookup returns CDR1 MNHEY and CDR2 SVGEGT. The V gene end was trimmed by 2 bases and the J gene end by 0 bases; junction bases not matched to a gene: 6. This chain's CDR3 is CASSYPPTGSNYGYTF. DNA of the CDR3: TGTGCCAGCAGTTACCCCCCGACAGGGTCTAACTATGGCTACACCTTC.

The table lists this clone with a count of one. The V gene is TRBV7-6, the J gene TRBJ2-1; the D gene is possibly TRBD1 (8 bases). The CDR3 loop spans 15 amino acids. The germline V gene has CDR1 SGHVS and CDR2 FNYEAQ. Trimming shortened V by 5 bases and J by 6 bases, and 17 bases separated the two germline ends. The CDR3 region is CASSPSGTGSNEQFF. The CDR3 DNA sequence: TGTGCCAGCAGCCCCAGCGGGACAGGCAGCAATGAGCAGTTCTTC.

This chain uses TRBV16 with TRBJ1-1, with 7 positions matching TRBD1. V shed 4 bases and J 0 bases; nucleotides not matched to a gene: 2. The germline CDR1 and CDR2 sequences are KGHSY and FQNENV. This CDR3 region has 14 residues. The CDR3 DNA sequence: TGTGCCAGCAGCCGCAGGGGGATGAACACTGAAGCTTTCTTT. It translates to CASSRRGMNTEAFF.

CDR3 amino acids: CASSLAGERSEQYF. Written as DNA, the CDR3 is TGTGCCAGCAGTTTAGCGGGAGAACGGAGCGAGCAGTACTTC. This chain connects TRBV28 to TRBJ2-7; 7 bases line up with TRBD2. CDR1 is MDHEN and CDR2 is SYDVKM in the germline V gene. V was clipped by 2 bases and J by 6 bases; unmatched bases: 7. This CDR3 has 14 residues.

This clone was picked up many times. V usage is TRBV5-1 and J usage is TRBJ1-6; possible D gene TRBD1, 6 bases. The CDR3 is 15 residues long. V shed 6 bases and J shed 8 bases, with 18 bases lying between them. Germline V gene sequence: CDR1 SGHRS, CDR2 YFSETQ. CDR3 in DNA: TGCGCCAGCACCCAACAGGGTGTCGGCGATTCACCCCTCCACTTT. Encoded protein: CASTQQGVGDSPLHF.

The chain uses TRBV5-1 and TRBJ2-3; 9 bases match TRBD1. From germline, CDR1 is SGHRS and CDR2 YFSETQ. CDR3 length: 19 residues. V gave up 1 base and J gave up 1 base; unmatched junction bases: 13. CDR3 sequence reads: CASSLRGTGRMRGTDTQYF. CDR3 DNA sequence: TGCGCCAGCAGCTTGCGTGGGACAGGGAGGATGAGGGGCACAGATACGCAGTATTTT.

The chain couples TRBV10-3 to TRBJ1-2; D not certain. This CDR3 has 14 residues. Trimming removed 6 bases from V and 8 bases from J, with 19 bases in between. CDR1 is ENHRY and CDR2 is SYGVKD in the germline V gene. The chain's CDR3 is CAIRGREIVGGYTF. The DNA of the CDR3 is TGTGCCATCAGAGGGAGAGAGATCGTGGGAGGCTACACCTTC.

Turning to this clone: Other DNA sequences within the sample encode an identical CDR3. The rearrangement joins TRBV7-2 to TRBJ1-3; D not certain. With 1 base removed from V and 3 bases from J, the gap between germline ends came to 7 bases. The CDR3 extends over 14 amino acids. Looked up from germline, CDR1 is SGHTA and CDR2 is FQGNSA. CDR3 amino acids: CASSLGRGGNTIYF. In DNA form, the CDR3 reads TGTGCCAGCAGCTTAGGTCGAGGTGGAAACACCATATATTTT.

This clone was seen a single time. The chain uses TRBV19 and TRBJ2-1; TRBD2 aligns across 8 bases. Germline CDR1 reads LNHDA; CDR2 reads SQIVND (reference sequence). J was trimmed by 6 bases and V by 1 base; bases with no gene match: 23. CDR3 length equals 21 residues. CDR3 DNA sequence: TGTGCCAGTAGTATAGCTGTTTTTGGCGGGAGGACCCCAGTCGGAGGCAATGAGCAGTTCTTC. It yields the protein CASSIAVFGGRTPVGGNEQFF.

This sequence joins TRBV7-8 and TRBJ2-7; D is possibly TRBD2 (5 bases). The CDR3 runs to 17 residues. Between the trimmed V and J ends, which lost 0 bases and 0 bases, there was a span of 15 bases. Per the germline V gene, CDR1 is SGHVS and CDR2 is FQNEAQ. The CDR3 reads CASSLASQRLSSYEQYF. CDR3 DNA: TGTGCCAGCAGCTTAGCGTCTCAGCGGCTCAGCTCCTACGAGCAGTACTTC. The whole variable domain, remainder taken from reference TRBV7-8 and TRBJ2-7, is GAGVSQSPRYKVAKRGQDVALRCDPISGHVSLFWYQQALGQGPEFLTYFQNEAQLDKSGLPSDRFFAERPEGSVSTLKIQRTQQEDSAVYLCASSLASQRLSSYEQYFGPGTRLTVT.

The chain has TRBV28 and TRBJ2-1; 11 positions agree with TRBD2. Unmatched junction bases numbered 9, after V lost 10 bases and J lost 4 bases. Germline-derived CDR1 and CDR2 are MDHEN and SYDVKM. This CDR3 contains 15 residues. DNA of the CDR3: TGTGCCACCCACTCGGGGACTAGCGGTTACAATGAGCAGTTCTTC. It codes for CATHSGTSGYNEQFF.

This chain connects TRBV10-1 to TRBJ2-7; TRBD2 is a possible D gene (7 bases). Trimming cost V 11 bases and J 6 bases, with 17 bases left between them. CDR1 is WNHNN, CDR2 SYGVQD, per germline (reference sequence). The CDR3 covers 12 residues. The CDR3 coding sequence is TGCGCCCTTAGTGGGGGGGCTGGCGAGCAGTACTTC. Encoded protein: CALSGGAGEQYF.